This record looks at one T cell receptor (beta chain) sequence and its context. The record originates from a study of blood T cell repertoires in COVID-19. Study-level background: Collection of acute and convalescent COVID-19 samples took place in the United States, Italy and Spain.

Repertoires were generated with immunoSEQ multiplex PCR, while TCRdb's copy carries only in-frame clones and drops some. The repertoire has roughly 100,000 clones, about 89% of them found once; the top ten carry 5.1%. V was cut by 0 bases and J by 0 bases, with 12 bases left in between. This CDR3 is 17 amino acids long. Per germline, CDR1 LGHNA and CDR2 YNFKEQ. The sequence came from a human donor in a cohort sampled during active COVID-19. The J gene is TRBJ1-3, the V gene TRBV4-2; the D is unclear. The sequenced material came from peripheral blood. CDR3 residues: CASSQEPARSSGNTIYF. The CDR3 DNA reads as TGTGCCAGCAGCCAAGAGCCCGCGCGAAGCTCTGGAAACACCATATATTTT.